The clone carrying this T cell receptor (beta chain) was counted between two and nine times. This specimen belongs to a study of blood T cell repertoires in COVID-19. Study context: COVID-19 samples, acute and convalescent, were from the United States, Italy and Spain. Nucleic acid was either cDNA or gDNA, and it came from T cells, B-cell-depleted T cells, or PBMCs.

There are 15 residues in the CDR3. V was trimmed by 3 bases and J by 6 bases, leaving 15 bases between them. CDR1 and CDR2 (germline): KGHSH, LQKENI. Which cohort a participant joined came from the clinical history participants gave. Original processing methods: Scientists estimated how many nucleated cells there were by amplifying reference gene primers. TCRdb's table, derived via immunoSEQ multiplex PCR, lists solely in-frame clones and lacks some. The DNA gave D and trimming, while V, J and clone size come from that table. Here the sample spans approximately 210,000 clones, roughly 90% being singletons.

The V call is TRBV18, the J call TRBJ1-3; D is perhaps TRBD1 (5 bases). The TCR was taken from a woman aged 18-30 years who had recovered from COVID-19. Sequences were obtained from PBMCs or T cells enriched from blood (not recorded which). The CDR3 here is CASSPQGARENTIYF. The CDR3 DNA reads TGTGCCAGCTCACCGCAAGGGGCGCGGGAAAACACCATATATTTT.